The rows below give T cell receptor beta chains drawn from one sample of a study of CD8+ T cells in alopecia areata. TCRdb's copy holds only in-frame clones and misses some; the assay was immunoSEQ multiplex PCR. The sample has fewer than 200,000 clones; 59% are singletons. The starting material was CD4+ T cells sorted from blood, obtained at week 0. These receptors came from a human donor with alopecia areata. CDR3s include the opening cysteine and the closing phenylalanine or tryptophan. D genes are given only for firm matches. Some rows have no size entry. The others give once, few or many, or a class for an expanded clone.

abundance: -; j_gene: TRBJ2-1; v_gene: TRBV7-7; d_gene: -; CDR3aa: CASSFDPGLAGEQFF; CDR3nt: TGTGCTAGCAGCTTTGATCCCGGACTGGCGGGTGAGCAGTTCTTC
abundance: -; j_gene: TRBJ1-1; v_gene: TRBV30; d_gene: TRBD1; CDR3aa: CAWGTGQGFTEAFF; CDR3nt: TGTGCCTGGGGTACAGGACAGGGCTTCACTGAAGCTTTCTTT
abundance: -; j_gene: TRBJ2-7; v_gene: TRBV19; d_gene: -; CDR3aa: CASTSGTQAGEQYF; CDR3nt: TGTGCCAGTACATCAGGGACCCAGGCGGGGGAGCAGTACTTC
abundance: few; j_gene: TRBJ2-3; v_gene: TRBV6-5; d_gene: -; CDR3aa: CASSYRGSSPDTQYF; CDR3nt: TGTGCCAGCAGTTACCGGGGGAGCTCTCCAGATACGCAGTATTTT
abundance: few; j_gene: TRBJ2-2; v_gene: TRBV6-5; d_gene: -; CDR3aa: CASSYEGAGELFF; CDR3nt: TGTGCCAGCAGTTATGAAGGGGCCGGGGAGCTGTTTTTT
abundance: -; j_gene: TRBJ1-5; v_gene: TRBV6-1; d_gene: TRBD1; CDR3aa: CASSVLGGASQPQHF; CDR3nt: TGTGCCAGCAGTGTGCTAGGGGGCGCGAGTCAGCCCCAGCATTTT
abundance: -; j_gene: TRBJ2-1; v_gene: TRBV7-9; d_gene: -; CDR3aa: CASSLADPINEQFF; CDR3nt: TGTGCCAGCAGCCTTGCCGACCCGATCAATGAGCAGTTCTTC
abundance: -; j_gene: TRBJ1-5; v_gene: TRBV19; d_gene: -; CDR3aa: CASSIQSDYQPQHF; CDR3nt: TGTGCCAGTAGTATACAGTCTGACTATCAGCCCCAGCATTTT
abundance: -; j_gene: TRBJ1-6; v_gene: TRBV7-6; d_gene: -; CDR3aa: CASSLAAASSPLHF; CDR3nt: TGTGCCAGCAGCTTAGCGGCGGCGAGCTCACCCCTCCACTTT
abundance: -; j_gene: TRBJ1-1; v_gene: TRBV10-3; d_gene: -; CDR3aa: CAITPGGTEAFF; CDR3nt: TGTGCCATCACTCCTGGGGGCACTGAAGCTTTCTTT
abundance: -; j_gene: TRBJ1-2; v_gene: TRBV18; d_gene: -; CDR3aa: CASSPTGTNYGYTF; CDR3nt: TGTGCCAGCTCACCAACAGGAACTAACTATGGCTACACCTTC
abundance: few; j_gene: TRBJ2-3; v_gene: TRBV7-2; d_gene: TRBD2; CDR3aa: CASSLALRSGGTDTQYF; CDR3nt: TGTGCCAGCAGCTTAGCGCTAAGAAGCGGGGGAACAGATACGCAGTATTTT
abundance: -; j_gene: TRBJ1-2; v_gene: TRBV25-1; d_gene: -; CDR3aa: CASSETGRANYGYTF; CDR3nt: TGTGCCAGCAGTGAGACAGGAAGAGCTAACTATGGCTACACCTTC
abundance: -; j_gene: TRBJ2-5; v_gene: TRBV7-2; d_gene: -; CDR3aa: CASSLGPNQETQYF; CDR3nt: TGTGCCAGCAGCTTGGGACCGAACCAAGAGACCCAGTACTTC
abundance: -; j_gene: TRBJ2-5; v_gene: TRBV6-5; d_gene: -; CDR3aa: CASSNRQETQYF; CDR3nt: TGTGCCAGCAGTAACAGGCAAGAGACCCAGTACTTC
abundance: -; j_gene: TRBJ2-7; v_gene: TRBV29-1; d_gene: -; CDR3aa: CSGRSSTYEQYF; CDR3nt: TGCAGCGGCCGGTCGTCCACCTACGAGCAGTACTTC
abundance: -; j_gene: TRBJ2-5; v_gene: TRBV2; d_gene: -; CDR3aa: CASSDPPGIETQYF; CDR3nt: TGTGCCAGCAGTGACCCCCCTGGCATAGAGACCCAGTACTTC
abundance: -; j_gene: TRBJ1-5; v_gene: TRBV30; d_gene: TRBD1; CDR3aa: CAWSRDRGPRGNQPQHF; CDR3nt: TGTGCCTGGAGTCGAGACAGGGGCCCCAGAGGCAATCAGCCCCAGCATTTT
abundance: few; j_gene: TRBJ1-5; v_gene: TRBV5-1; d_gene: -; CDR3aa: CASSLDNGSNQPQHF; CDR3nt: TGCGCCAGCAGCTTGGACAATGGGAGCAATCAGCCCCAGCATTTT
abundance: few; j_gene: TRBJ1-2; v_gene: TRBV5-1; d_gene: -; CDR3aa: CASSLAGPGSAYGYTF; CDR3nt: TGCGCCAGCAGCTTGGCAGGTCCGGGGAGTGCTTATGGCTACACCTTC
abundance: -; j_gene: TRBJ2-7; v_gene: TRBV29-1; d_gene: TRBD1; CDR3aa: CSVQDRGSYEQYF; CDR3nt: TGCAGCGTGCAGGACAGGGGATCCTACGAGCAGTACTTC
abundance: -; j_gene: TRBJ2-1; v_gene: TRBV5-1; d_gene: TRBD2; CDR3aa: CASSWGLEGGEQFF; CDR3nt: TGCGCCAGCAGCTGGGGACTAGAAGGGGGTGAGCAGTTCTTC
abundance: few; j_gene: TRBJ2-3; v_gene: TRBV29-1; d_gene: TRBD1; CDR3aa: CSVAQGLTDTQYF; CDR3nt: TGCAGCGTTGCACAGGGGTTAACAGATACGCAGTATTTT
abundance: -; j_gene: TRBJ2-3; v_gene: TRBV5-4; d_gene: TRBD2; CDR3aa: CASSPGTSGGDTQYF; CDR3nt: TGTGCCAGCAGCCCCGGGACTAGCGGGGGGGATACGCAGTATTTT
abundance: -; j_gene: TRBJ2-4; v_gene: TRBV5-1; d_gene: -; CDR3aa: CASSLEGRPKNIQYF; CDR3nt: TGCGCCAGCAGCTTGGAGGGCCGGCCCAAAAACATTCAGTACTTC
abundance: few; j_gene: TRBJ2-5; v_gene: TRBV7-2; d_gene: -; CDR3aa: CASSSPVGLKETQYF; CDR3nt: TGTGCCAGCAGCTCCCCTGTTGGGTTGAAAGAGACCCAGTACTTC
abundance: -; j_gene: TRBJ2-5; v_gene: TRBV6-5; d_gene: -; CDR3aa: CASNSRTKETQYF; CDR3nt: TGTGCCAGCAATAGTAGGACAAAAGAGACCCAGTACTTC
abundance: -; j_gene: TRBJ2-2; v_gene: TRBV7-7; d_gene: -; CDR3aa: CASSLDRAGELFF; CDR3nt: TGTGCTAGCAGCTTAGATCGGGCCGGGGAGCTGTTTTTT
abundance: -; j_gene: TRBJ2-3; v_gene: TRBV4-2; d_gene: -; CDR3aa: CASSQDGGGSLDTQYF; CDR3nt: TGTGCCAGCAGCCAAGACGGCGGAGGATCTTTGGATACGCAGTATTTT
abundance: -; j_gene: TRBJ1-5; v_gene: TRBV2; d_gene: -; CDR3aa: CASMTDSNQPQHF; CDR3nt: TGTGCCAGCATGACGGATAGCAATCAGCCCCAGCATTTT
abundance: -; j_gene: TRBJ2-1; v_gene: TRBV6-5; d_gene: TRBD2; CDR3aa: CASTSTGGNYNEQFF; CDR3nt: TGTGCCAGCACCTCTACCGGGGGGAACTACAATGAGCAGTTCTTC
abundance: -; j_gene: TRBJ1-2; v_gene: TRBV5-5; d_gene: -; CDR3aa: CASSLATVSGGYTF; CDR3nt: TGTGCCAGCAGCTTGGCCACGGTGTCGGGTGGCTACACCTTC
abundance: few; j_gene: TRBJ2-3; v_gene: TRBV11-2; d_gene: -; CDR3aa: CASSYGTDTQYF; CDR3nt: TGTGCCAGCAGCTACGGGACAGATACGCAGTATTTT
abundance: -; j_gene: TRBJ2-7; v_gene: TRBV29-1; d_gene: -; CDR3aa: CSVVKGGRKYF; CDR3nt: TGCAGCGTTGTTAAGGGGGGAAGAAAGTACTTC
abundance: -; j_gene: TRBJ1-1; v_gene: TRBV29-1; d_gene: -; CDR3aa: CSVGTKIGTEAFF; CDR3nt: TGCAGCGTGGGGACAAAGATTGGCACTGAAGCTTTCTTT
abundance: -; j_gene: TRBJ2-2; v_gene: TRBV2; d_gene: -; CDR3aa: CASSRDNTGELFF; CDR3nt: TGTGCCAGCAGTCGGGATAACACCGGGGAGCTGTTTTTT
abundance: -; j_gene: TRBJ2-2; v_gene: TRBV6-5; d_gene: TRBD2; CDR3aa: CASSSSGGLNTGELFF; CDR3nt: TGTGCCAGCAGTTCTAGCGGGGGATTGAACACCGGGGAGCTGTTTTTT
abundance: -; j_gene: TRBJ1-1; v_gene: TRBV29-1; d_gene: -; CDR3aa: CSVERPLGAEAFF; CDR3nt: TGCAGCGTTGAACGGCCCTTAGGGGCTGAAGCTTTCTTT
abundance: -; j_gene: TRBJ2-3; v_gene: TRBV29-1; d_gene: TRBD2; CDR3aa: CSVEAGGRTDTQYF; CDR3nt: TGCAGCGTTGAGGCGGGGGGGAGGACAGATACGCAGTATTTT
abundance: -; j_gene: TRBJ2-1; v_gene: TRBV5-1; d_gene: TRBD2; CDR3aa: CASRALAGYDNEQFF; CDR3nt: TGCGCCAGCAGGGCTTTAGCGGGGTACGACAATGAGCAGTTCTTC
abundance: few; j_gene: TRBJ1-1; v_gene: TRBV29-1; d_gene: TRBD1; CDR3aa: CSPKMTGGSEAFF; CDR3nt: TGCAGCCCAAAGATGACAGGGGGCAGCGAAGCTTTCTTT
abundance: -; j_gene: TRBJ1-5; v_gene: TRBV6-5; d_gene: -; CDR3aa: CASSQNTGRPQHF; CDR3nt: TGTGCCAGCAGTCAAAATACAGGGCGGCCCCAGCATTTT
abundance: few; j_gene: TRBJ2-5; v_gene: TRBV6-6; d_gene: TRBD2; CDR3aa: CASSQGLAGQETQYF; CDR3nt: TGTGCCAGCAGTCAGGGACTAGCGGGGCAAGAGACCCAGTACTTC
abundance: -; j_gene: TRBJ2-1; v_gene: TRBV5-6; d_gene: -; CDR3aa: CASSWGPTDLNEQFF; CDR3nt: TGTGCCAGCAGCTGGGGGCCGACGGACTTGAATGAGCAGTTCTTC
abundance: -; j_gene: TRBJ2-1; v_gene: TRBV13; d_gene: -; CDR3aa: CASSLDRMGEQFF; CDR3nt: TGTGCCAGCAGCTTAGACAGGATGGGTGAGCAGTTCTTC
abundance: -; j_gene: TRBJ2-5; v_gene: TRBV5-1; d_gene: -; CDR3aa: CASSLTGLETQYF; CDR3nt: TGCGCCAGCAGCTTGACAGGGCTCGAGACCCAGTACTTC
abundance: -; j_gene: TRBJ2-5; v_gene: TRBV7-9; d_gene: -; CDR3aa: CASSYQETQYF; CDR3nt: TGTGCCAGCAGCTACCAAGAGACCCAGTACTTC
abundance: -; j_gene: TRBJ2-7; v_gene: TRBV23-1; d_gene: TRBD1; CDR3aa: CASSLTGALLASYEQYF; CDR3nt: TGCGCCAGCAGTCTGACAGGGGCCCTACTCGCTTCCTACGAGCAGTACTTC
abundance: -; j_gene: TRBJ2-7; v_gene: TRBV11-2; d_gene: -; CDR3aa: CASSSKYEQYF; CDR3nt: TGTGCCAGCAGCTCAAAATACGAGCAGTACTTC